This T cell receptor (beta chain) was identified in a study of blood T cell repertoires in COVID-19. Authors' data handling: Amplification of reference gene primers was used by the study to estimate nucleated cell counts. The table came from immunoSEQ multiplex PCR; TCRdb's copy has only in-frame clones and leaves some out. V, J and clone size reflect that table, while D and trimming were determined from the DNA. The table shows 95,000 to 150,000 clones, with about 89% occurring only once. The CDR3 contains 13 residues. Germline V lookup: CDR1 SGHRS, CDR2 YFSETQ. J lost 5 bases, V lost 7 bases, and 5 bases had no gene match.

The specimen was peripheral blood. The source is a woman in her seventies with acute or convalescent COVID-19. V usage is TRBV5-1 and J usage is TRBJ2-7, with 11 bases lining up with TRBD1. CDR3 sequence reads: CASSGDRGDEQYF. The CDR3 bases are TGCGCCAGCTCTGGGGACAGGGGGGACGAGCAGTACTTC.